This T cell receptor (beta chain) came from a study of CD8+ T cells in alopecia areata. For the study at large: Treated patients were given oral tofacitinib, which was dosed at 5 to 10 mg twice daily. Study results and limitations: Expanded CD8+ clones among the top 100, as well as scalp clonality, were significantly decreased by tofacitinib. Clonality was higher in lesional than normal scalp, especially in alopecia totalis/universalis.

Treatment denoted: oral pan-JAK inhibitor, 5-10 mg twice daily. T lymphocytes (CD4+ and CD8+) were sorted from PBMCs. Extracted RNA was reverse transcribed into cDNA, the sequencing template. This table comes from immunoSEQ multiplex PCR, and its TCRdb copy is limited to in-frame clones, with some not included. The sample shows about 180,000 clones, roughly 58% of them seen only once. This clone was recorded a few times. The antigen remains undetermined. The germline V and J ends were trimmed by 0 bases and 7 bases, with 10 bases remaining between them. This CDR3 has 14 amino acids. CDR1 is WSHSY, CDR2 SAAADI, per germline.

The specimen was CD4+ T cells sorted from blood, collected between weeks 55 and 65, from a patient treated with tofacitinib. The receptor comes from a human donor with alopecia areata. J is TRBJ1-5 and V is TRBV10-2; no reliable D call. CDR3 in DNA: TGCGCCAGCAGTGAGTCGAAAGTCTCCCAGCCCCAGCATTTT. Encoded protein: CASSESKVSQPQHF.